There are a few counts of the clone carrying this TCR beta chain. Antigen unknown. The sample belongs to a study of T cells after yellow fever vaccination. Germline loops: CDR1 SGHRS, CDR2 YFSETQ. The V and J ends lost 9 bases and 9 bases, in that order; junction bases with no gene match: 16. CDR3 length equals 15 residues. Synthesis of TCR cDNA relied on 5'RACE template switching, which attached a universal primer site and UMIs. One entry per CDR3 protein, called by TCRdb with MiXCR from the 5' RACE reads. The sample has 500,000 to 550,000 distinct CDR3 sequences, 20% to 25% seen once. General study results and limits: A minor fraction of clonotypes spanned both CD4 and CD8 compartments. Abundant clonotypes from the bulk population could contaminate FACS-sorted repertoires. Subsequent booster samples again held most clones from primary vaccination (96% CD4, about 85% CD8).

The sample consisted of PBMCs, taken 20 to 25 days after the first yellow fever vaccination. The chain is built from TRBV5-1 and TRBJ2-1; 9 bases are shared with TRBD2. This TCR was recovered from a man between 18 and 29 years old who received the YFV17D yellow fever vaccine. The CDR3 reads CATSVGAGGPSEQFF. The CDR3, as DNA: TGCGCCACCTCCGTCGGAGCGGGGGGTCCCAGTGAGCAGTTCTTC.